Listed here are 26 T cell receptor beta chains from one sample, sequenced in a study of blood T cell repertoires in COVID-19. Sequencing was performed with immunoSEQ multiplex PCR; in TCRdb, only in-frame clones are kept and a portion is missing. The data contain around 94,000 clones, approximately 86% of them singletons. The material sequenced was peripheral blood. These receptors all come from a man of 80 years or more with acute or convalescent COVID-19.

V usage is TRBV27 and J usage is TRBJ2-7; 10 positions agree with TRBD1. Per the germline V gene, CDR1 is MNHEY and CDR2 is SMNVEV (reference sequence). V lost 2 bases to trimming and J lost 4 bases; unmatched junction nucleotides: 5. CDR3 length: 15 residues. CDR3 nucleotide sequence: TGTGCCAGCAGTTTAGTTAGGGACAGGGGTTACGAGCAGTACTTC. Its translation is CASSLVRDRGYEQYF.

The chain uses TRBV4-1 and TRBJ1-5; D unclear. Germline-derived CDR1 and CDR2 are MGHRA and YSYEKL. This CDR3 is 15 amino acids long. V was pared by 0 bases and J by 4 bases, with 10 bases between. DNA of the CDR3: TGCGCCAGCAGCCAAGATAGAAGAACTAATCAGCCCCAGCATTTT. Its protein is CASSQDRRTNQPQHF.

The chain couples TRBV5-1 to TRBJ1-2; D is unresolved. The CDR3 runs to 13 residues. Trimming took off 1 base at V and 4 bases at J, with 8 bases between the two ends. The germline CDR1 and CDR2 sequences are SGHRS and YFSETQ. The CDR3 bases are TGCGCCAGCAGCTTGTCTCCGAGCTATGGCTACACCTTC. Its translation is CASSLSPSYGYTF.

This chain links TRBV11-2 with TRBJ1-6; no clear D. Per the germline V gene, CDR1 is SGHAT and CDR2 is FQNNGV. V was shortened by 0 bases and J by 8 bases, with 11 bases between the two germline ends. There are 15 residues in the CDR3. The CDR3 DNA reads TGTGCCAGCAGCTTAGAAGGCGGGAAGGATTCACCCCTCCACTTT. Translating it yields CASSLEGGKDSPLHF. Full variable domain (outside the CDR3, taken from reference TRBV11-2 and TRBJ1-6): EAGVAQSPRYKIIEKRQSVAFWCNPISGHATLYWYQQILGQGPKLLIQFQNNGVVDDSQLPKDRFSAERLKGVDSTLKIQPAKLEDSAVYLCASSLEGGKDSPLHFGNGTRLTVT.

The CDR3 loop reads CASSRDRGTVYEQYF. CDR3 DNA sequence: TGTGCCAGCTCCCGGGACAGGGGGACGGTCTACGAGCAGTACTTC. This rearrangement joins TRBV18 to TRBJ2-7, with TRBD1 matching over 11 bases. The J segment lost 3 bases and the V segment lost 6 bases, leaving 7 bases of the junction unmatched. CDR3 length: 15 amino acids. Per germline, CDR1 KGHSH and CDR2 LQKENI.

The CDR3 spells CAISEPRLAGGADTQYF. CDR3 nucleotide sequence: TGTGCCATCAGTGAGCCACGGTTAGCGGGAGGCGCAGATACGCAGTATTTT. This chain joins TRBV10-3 and TRBJ2-3, with 10 bases fitting TRBD2. This CDR3 spans 17 amino acids. CDR1 and CDR2 from the germline V gene are ENHRY and SYGVKD. J lost 4 bases, V lost 2 bases, and 9 bases had no gene match.

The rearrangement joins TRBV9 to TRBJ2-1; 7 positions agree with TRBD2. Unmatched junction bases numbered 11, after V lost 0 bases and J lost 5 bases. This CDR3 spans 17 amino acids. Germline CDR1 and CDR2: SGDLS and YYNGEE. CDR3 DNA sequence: TGTGCCAGCAGCGTAGGTTGGGAGCGGGGAGGCAACAATGAGCAGTTCTTC. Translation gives CASSVGWERGGNNEQFF. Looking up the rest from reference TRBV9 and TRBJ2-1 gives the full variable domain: DSGVTQTPKHLITATGQRVTLRCSPRSGDLSVYWYQQSLDQGLQFLIQYYNGEERAKGNILERFSAQQFPDLHSELNLSSLELGDSALYFCASSVGWERGGNNEQFFGPGTRLTVL.

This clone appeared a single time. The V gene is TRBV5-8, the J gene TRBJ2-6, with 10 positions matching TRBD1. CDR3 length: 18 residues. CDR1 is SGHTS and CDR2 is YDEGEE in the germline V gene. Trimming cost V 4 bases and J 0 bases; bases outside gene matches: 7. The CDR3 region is CASSPRTGGGSGANVLTF. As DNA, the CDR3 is TGTGCCAGCAGCCCGCGGACAGGGGGAGGCTCTGGGGCCAACGTCCTGACTTTC. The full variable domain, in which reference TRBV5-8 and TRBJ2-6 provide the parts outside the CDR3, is EAGVTQSPTHLIKTRGQQATLRCSPISGHTSVYWYQQALGLGLQFLLWYDEGEERNRGNFPPRFSGRQFPNYSSELNVNALELEDSALYLCASSPRTGGGSGANVLTFGAGSRLTVL.

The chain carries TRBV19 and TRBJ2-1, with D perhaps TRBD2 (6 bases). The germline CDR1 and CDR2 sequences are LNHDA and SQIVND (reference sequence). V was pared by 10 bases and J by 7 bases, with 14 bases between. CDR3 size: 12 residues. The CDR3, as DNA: TGTGCCACTCGGACTGGGGGGAATGAGCAGTTCTTC. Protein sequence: CATRTGGNEQFF. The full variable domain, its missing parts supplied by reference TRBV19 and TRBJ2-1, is DGGITQSPKYLFRKEGQNVTLSCEQNLNHDAMYWYRQDPGQGLRLIYYSQIVNDFQKGDIAEGYSVSREKKESFPLTVTSAQKNPTAFYLCATRTGGNEQFFGPGTRLTVL.

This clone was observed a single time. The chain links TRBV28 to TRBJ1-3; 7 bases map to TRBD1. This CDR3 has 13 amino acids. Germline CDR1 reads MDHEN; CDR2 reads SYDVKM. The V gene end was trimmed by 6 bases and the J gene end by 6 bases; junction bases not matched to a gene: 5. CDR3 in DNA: TGTGCCAGCAGCCGGGGACAGTTAAACACCATATATTTT. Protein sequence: CASSRGQLNTIYF.

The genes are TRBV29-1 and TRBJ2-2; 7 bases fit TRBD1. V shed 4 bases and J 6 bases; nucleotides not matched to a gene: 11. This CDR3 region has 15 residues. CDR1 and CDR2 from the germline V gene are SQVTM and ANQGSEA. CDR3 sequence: CSVGPRDRVSGELFF. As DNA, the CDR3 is TGCAGCGTTGGTCCCCGTGACAGGGTATCCGGGGAGCTGTTTTTT.

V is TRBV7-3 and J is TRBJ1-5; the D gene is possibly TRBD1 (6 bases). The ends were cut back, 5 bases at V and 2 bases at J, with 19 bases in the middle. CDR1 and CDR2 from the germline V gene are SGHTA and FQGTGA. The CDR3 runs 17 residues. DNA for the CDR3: TGTGCCAGCAGCGTGAGGCACCTGGGGGCAGGCAATCAGCCCCAGCATTTT. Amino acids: CASSVRHLGAGNQPQHF.

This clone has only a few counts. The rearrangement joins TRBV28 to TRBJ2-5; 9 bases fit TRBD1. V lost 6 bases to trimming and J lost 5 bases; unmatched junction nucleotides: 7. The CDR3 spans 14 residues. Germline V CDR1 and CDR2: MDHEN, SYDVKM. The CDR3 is CASRLQGAWETQYF. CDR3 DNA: TGTGCCAGCAGACTACAGGGGGCGTGGGAGACCCAGTACTTC.

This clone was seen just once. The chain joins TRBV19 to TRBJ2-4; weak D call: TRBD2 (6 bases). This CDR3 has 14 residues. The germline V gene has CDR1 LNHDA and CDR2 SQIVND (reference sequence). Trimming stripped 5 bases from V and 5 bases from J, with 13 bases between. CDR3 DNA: TGTGCCAGTAGTTTCCCCCGGGAGCAAAACATTCAGTACTTC. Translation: CASSFPREQNIQYF.

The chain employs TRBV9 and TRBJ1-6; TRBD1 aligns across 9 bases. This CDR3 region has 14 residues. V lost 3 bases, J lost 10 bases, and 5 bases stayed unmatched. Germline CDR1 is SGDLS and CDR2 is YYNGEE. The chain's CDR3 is CASSAGQGGSPLHF. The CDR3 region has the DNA TGTGCCAGCAGCGCGGGACAGGGAGGCTCACCCCTCCACTTT.

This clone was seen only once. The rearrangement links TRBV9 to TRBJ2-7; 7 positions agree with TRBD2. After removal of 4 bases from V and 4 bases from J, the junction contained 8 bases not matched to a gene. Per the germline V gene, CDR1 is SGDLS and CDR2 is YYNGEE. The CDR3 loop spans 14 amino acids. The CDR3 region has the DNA TGTGCCAGCAGCTCGAGCGGGAAGCCATACGAGCAGTACTTC. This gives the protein CASSSSGKPYEQYF.

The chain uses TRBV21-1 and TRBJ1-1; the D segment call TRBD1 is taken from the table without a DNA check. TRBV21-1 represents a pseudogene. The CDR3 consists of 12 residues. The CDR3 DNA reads TGTGCCAGCAGGGGGCAGAACACTGAAGCTTTCTTT. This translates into CASRGQNTEAFF.

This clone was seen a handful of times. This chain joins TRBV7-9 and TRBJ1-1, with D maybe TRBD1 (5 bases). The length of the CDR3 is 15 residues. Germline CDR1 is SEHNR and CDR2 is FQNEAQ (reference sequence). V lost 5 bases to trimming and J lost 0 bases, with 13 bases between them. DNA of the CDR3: TGTGCCAGCAGCCGCCCTGGACATGTGAACACTGAAGCTTTCTTT. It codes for CASSRPGHVNTEAFF.

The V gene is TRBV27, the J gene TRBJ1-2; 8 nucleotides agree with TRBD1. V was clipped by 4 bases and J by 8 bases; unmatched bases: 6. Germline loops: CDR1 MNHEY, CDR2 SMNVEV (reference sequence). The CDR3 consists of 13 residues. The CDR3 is CASSYQGAIGYTF. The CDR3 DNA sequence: TGTGCCAGCAGTTACCAGGGGGCGATCGGCTACACCTTC.

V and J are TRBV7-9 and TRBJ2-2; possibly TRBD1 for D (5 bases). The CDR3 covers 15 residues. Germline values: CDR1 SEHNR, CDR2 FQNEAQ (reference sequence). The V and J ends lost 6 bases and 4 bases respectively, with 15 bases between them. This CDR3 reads CASSFTSRATGELFF. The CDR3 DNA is TGTGCCAGCAGTTTCACCTCCAGGGCCACCGGGGAGCTGTTTTTT.

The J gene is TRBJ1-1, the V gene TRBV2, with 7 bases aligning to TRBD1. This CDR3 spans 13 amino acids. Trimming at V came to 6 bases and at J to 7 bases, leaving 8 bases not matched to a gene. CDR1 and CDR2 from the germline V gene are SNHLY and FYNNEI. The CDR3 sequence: CASRSGTVSEAFF. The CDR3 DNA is TGTGCCAGCAGATCCGGGACAGTTAGTGAAGCTTTCTTT.

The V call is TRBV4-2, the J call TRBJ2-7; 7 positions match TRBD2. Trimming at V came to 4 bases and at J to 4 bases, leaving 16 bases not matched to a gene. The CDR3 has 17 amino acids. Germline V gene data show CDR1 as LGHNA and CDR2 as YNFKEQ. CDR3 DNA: TGTGCCAGCAGCCTAAAAGCCCCGGAAGCTAGCGGTTACGAGCAGTACTTC. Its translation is CASSLKAPEASGYEQYF.

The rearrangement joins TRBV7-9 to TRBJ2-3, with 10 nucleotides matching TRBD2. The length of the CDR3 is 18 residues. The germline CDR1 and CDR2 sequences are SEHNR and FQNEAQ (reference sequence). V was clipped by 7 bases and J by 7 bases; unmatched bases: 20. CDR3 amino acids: CASTRVLLAGSKTNTQYF. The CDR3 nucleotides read TGTGCCAGCACCCGGGTATTACTAGCGGGGTCCAAAACGAATACGCAGTATTTT.

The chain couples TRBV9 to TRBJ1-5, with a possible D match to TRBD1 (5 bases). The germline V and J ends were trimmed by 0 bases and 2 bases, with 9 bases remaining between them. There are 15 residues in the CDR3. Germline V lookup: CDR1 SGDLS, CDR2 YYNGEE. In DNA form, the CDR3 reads TGTGCCAGCAGCGTAGGGGTAGGGGGCAATCAGCCCCAGCATTTT. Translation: CASSVGVGGNQPQHF.

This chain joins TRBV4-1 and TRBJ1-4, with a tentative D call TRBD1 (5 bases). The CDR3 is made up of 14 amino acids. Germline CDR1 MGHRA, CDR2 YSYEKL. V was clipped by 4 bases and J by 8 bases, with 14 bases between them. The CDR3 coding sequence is TGCGCCAGCAGCCTACGGTCGGAGGGGGAAAAACTGTTTTTT. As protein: CASSLRSEGEKLFF.

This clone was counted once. CDR3: CATSDFSRGGMYQETQYF. For the CDR3, the DNA is TGTGCCACCAGTGATTTTTCACGGGGGGGGATGTACCAAGAGACCCAGTACTTC. The rearrangement uses TRBV24-1 and TRBJ2-5, with TRBD2 matching over 8 bases. CDR1 and CDR2 (germline): KGHDR, SFDVKD. J gave up 0 bases and V 1 base, and 9 bases lay outside the gene matches. The CDR3 sequence is 18 residues long.